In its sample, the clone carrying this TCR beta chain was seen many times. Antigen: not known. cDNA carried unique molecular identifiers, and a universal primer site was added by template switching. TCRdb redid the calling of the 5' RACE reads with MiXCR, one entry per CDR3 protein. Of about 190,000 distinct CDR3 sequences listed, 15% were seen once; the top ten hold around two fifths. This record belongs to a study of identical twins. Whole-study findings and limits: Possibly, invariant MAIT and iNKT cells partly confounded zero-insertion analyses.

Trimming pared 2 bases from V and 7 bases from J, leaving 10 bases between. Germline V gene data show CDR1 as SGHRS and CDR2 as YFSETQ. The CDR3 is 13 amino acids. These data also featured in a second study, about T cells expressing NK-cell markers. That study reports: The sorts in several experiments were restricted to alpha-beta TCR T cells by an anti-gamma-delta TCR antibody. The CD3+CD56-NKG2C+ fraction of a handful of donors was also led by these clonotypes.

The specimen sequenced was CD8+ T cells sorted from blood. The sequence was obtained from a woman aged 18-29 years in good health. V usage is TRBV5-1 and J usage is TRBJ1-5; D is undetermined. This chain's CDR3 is CASSLSVGQPQHF. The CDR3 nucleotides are TGCGCCAGCAGCTTATCGGTCGGCCAGCCCCAGCATTTT. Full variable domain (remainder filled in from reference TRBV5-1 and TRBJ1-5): KAGVTQTPRYLIKTRGQQVTLSCSPISGHRSVSWYQQTPGQGLQFLFEYFSETQRNKGNFPGRFSGRQFSNSRSEMNVSTLELGDSALYLCASSLSVGQPQHFGDGTRLSIL.